This T cell receptor beta chain appears in the sequencing data of a study of T cells in Graves' hyperthyroidism and ophthalmopathy. Points from the study as a whole: Stable hyperthyroidism was told apart from ophthalmopathy by a model built on 13 V-J features.

The CDR3 is 13 residues long. CDR1 and CDR2 (germline): LNHDA, SQIVND (reference sequence). With 5 bases removed from V and 4 bases from J, the gap between germline ends came to 11 bases. It was RNA transcripts that yielded the amplified TCR beta CDR3 regions. In the first-round RT-PCR of the TCR CDR3, the HTBI primer set was used. TCRdb analysed the multiplex PCR reads with MiXCR anew, one entry per CDR3 protein. Here the sample spans 480,000 or so distinct CDR3 sequences, 13% to 15% being singletons. This clonotype was detected many times. The target antigen is unknown. This clonotype was obtained from a woman aged 18-30 years with Graves' hyperthyroidism. The chain employs TRBV19 and TRBJ1-2; possible D gene TRBD1, 6 bases. Specimen: blood. The CDR3 nucleotides read TGTGCCAGTAGTCCCGACAGGCGCTATGGCTACACCTTC. Its protein is CASSPDRRYGYTF.